One and the same sample provided the 15 T cell receptor beta chains below, sequenced in a study of T-cell memory formation after mild COVID-19. TCRdb processed the 5' RACE reads anew with MiXCR; each CDR3 protein has one entry. The table has 350,000 to 400,000 distinct CDR3 sequences, roughly 21% seen once; the top ten hold about 12%. Sequencing used PBMCs or a T cell subset sorted from them (not recorded which). The receptors originated from an adult woman who had mild COVID-19 (a few samples of this study predate the infection). Cell type and time point are not known.

The chain carries TRBV6-6 and TRBJ2-5; no firm D call. The V gene's germline CDR1 is MNHNY and CDR2 SVGAGI (reference sequence). V was trimmed by 7 bases and J by 2 bases, leaving 14 bases between them. CDR3 size: 14 residues. This CDR3 is CASKIYQDQETQYF. The CDR3 region has the DNA TGTGCCAGCAAAATTTACCAGGATCAAGAGACCCAGTACTTC.

The chain has TRBV5-1 and TRBJ2-7, with a tentative D call TRBD1 (6 bases). V was cut by 4 bases and J by 2 bases, with 10 bases left in between. The CDR3 runs 13 residues. Germline-derived CDR1 and CDR2 are SGHRS and YFSETQ. The CDR3, as DNA: TGCGCCAGCAGCAGGGACACGGCCTACGAGCAGTACTTC. Its translation: CASSRDTAYEQYF.

The sample holds a few counts of this clonotype. The J gene is TRBJ2-1, the V gene TRBV24-1; 15 bases line up with TRBD2. CDR1 and CDR2 from the germline V gene are KGHDR and SFDVKD. V shed 3 bases and J 9 bases; nucleotides not matched to a gene: 8. This CDR3 has 17 residues. The CDR3 loop is CATSDTGTSGRLSEQFF. The CDR3 DNA reads TGTGCCACCAGTGATACCGGGACTAGCGGGAGGTTAAGTGAGCAGTTCTTC.

The sample holds many counts of this clonotype. One end of the junction does not line up with germline, which may come from a read error. This sequence joins TRBV7-9 and TRBJ1-1; D not certain. Germline V gives CDR1 SEHNR, CDR2 FQNEAQ (reference sequence). The CDR3 spans 13 residues. CDR3 region: CASSLAENTEAFF. DNA for the CDR3: TGTGCCAGCAGTTTAGCAGAAAACACTGAAGCTTTCTTT. The variable domain in full, with the rest retrieved from reference TRBV7-9 and TRBJ1-1, is DTGVSQNPRHKITKRGQNVTFRCDPISEHNRLYWYRQTLGQGPEFLTYFQNEAQLEKSRLLSDRFSAERPKGSFSTLEIQRTEQGDSAMYLCASSLAENTEAFFGQGTRLTVV.

Comment on this clonotype: At one end the junction does not follow the germline gene, possibly because of a read error. The V call is TRBV19, the J call TRBJ2-5, with 8 bases fitting TRBD1. Germline CDR1 and CDR2: LNHDA and SQIVND (reference sequence). CDR3 length equals 15 residues. The CDR3 region is CASRIGGRGRETQYF. CDR3 nucleotides: TGTGCCAGTCGTATAGGGGGCAGGGGGCGAGAGACCCAGTACTTC.

This chain links TRBV6-2 or TRBV6-3 with TRBJ1-2; D call uncertain. The CDR3 covers 11 residues. From germline, CDR1 is MNHEY and CDR2 SVGEGT. V lost 7 bases and J 5 bases, leaving 8 bases between the germline ends. CDR3 DNA sequence: TGTGCCAGCAATGACTTATATGGCTACACCTTC. It yields the protein CASNDLYGYTF.

The V and J genes are TRBV6-2 or TRBV6-3 and TRBJ2-1, with a possible D match to TRBD2 (6 bases). This CDR3 region has 14 residues. The V end was cut by 1 base, the J end by 7 bases, with 11 bases between. The germline V gene has CDR1 MNHEY and CDR2 SVGEGT. CDR3 protein: CASSYLLASNEQFF. The CDR3 bases are TGTGCCAGCAGTTACTTACTAGCTTCGAATGAGCAGTTCTTC.

Concerning this clonotype itself: An end of the junction does not agree with germline; a read error may underlie this. The chain joins TRBV20-1 to TRBJ2-1; 8 bases align to TRBD1. Germline V CDR1 and CDR2: DFQATT, SNEGSKA (reference sequence). This CDR3 is built from 12 residues. CDR3 coding DNA: TGCTGTGCTTACCAGGGGGCGGTAAACCAACCTTTC. It is translated as CCAYQGAVNQPF.

This clonotype came up a few times. The chain couples TRBV5-1 to TRBJ2-3; weak D call: TRBD2 (5 bases). Germline CDR1 SGHRS, CDR2 YFSETQ. Trimming pared 2 bases from V and 3 bases from J, leaving 10 bases between. This CDR3 region has 14 residues. The CDR3 coding sequence is TGCGCCAGCAGCTTTAGCGTGGAAACAGATACGCAGTATTTT. Protein: CASSFSVETDTQYF.

Here the CDR3 DNA reads TGTGCCAGCAGTTTATCGATAAGTCACGGGGAGCTGTTTTTT. The encoded protein is CASSLSISHGELFF. The V gene is TRBV27, the J gene TRBJ2-2, with no clear D. This CDR3 region has 14 residues. V lost 0 bases and J 7 bases, leaving 9 bases between the germline ends. The germline gives CDR1 MNHEY, CDR2 SMNVEV (reference sequence).

This clonotype has ten or more counts. The chain combines TRBV13 with TRBJ1-2, with 7 bases lining up with TRBD1. V shed 5 bases, J shed 4 bases, and the junction held 13 bases outside the gene matches. This CDR3 has 16 amino acids. The V gene's germline CDR1 is PRHDT and CDR2 FYEKMQ (reference sequence). The chain's CDR3 is CASSPQTGHGSYGYTF. In DNA, the CDR3 is TGTGCCAGCAGCCCCCAGACAGGGCACGGTTCCTATGGCTACACCTTC.

As to this clonotype: The junction departs from germline at one end; a sequencing error may be responsible. This chain links TRBV20-1 with TRBJ2-7; 12 nucleotides align to TRBD2. Germline loops: CDR1 DFQATT, CDR2 SNEGSKA (reference sequence). The CDR3 has 16 amino acids. CDR3 loop: CSAPTSGSQWPYEEYF. The CDR3 DNA reads as TGCAGTGCGCCGACTAGCGGGAGCCAGTGGCCCTACGAGGAGTACTTC.

This clonotype was counted between two and nine times. The V and J genes are TRBV30 and TRBJ1-6; possible D gene TRBD1, 6 bases. The germline V gene has CDR1 GTSNPN and CDR2 SVGIG (reference sequence). With 3 bases removed from V and 0 bases from J, the gap between germline ends came to 12 bases. The CDR3 sequence is 16 residues long. The CDR3 DNA reads as TGTGCCTGGAGGGAACCGGGACACTCCTATAATTCACCCCTCCACTTT. Its translation: CAWREPGHSYNSPLHF.

This clonotype has a handful of counts. J is TRBJ2-3 and V is TRBV5-1, with TRBD2 matching over 8 bases. V was pared by 4 bases and J by 4 bases, with 5 bases of the junction left unmatched. Per germline, CDR1 SGHRS and CDR2 YFSETQ. This CDR3 comprises 14 residues. Here the CDR3 DNA reads TGCGCCAGCAGCCACGGACTAGCCTCAGATACGCAGTATTTT. This sequence encodes CASSHGLASDTQYF. Full variable domain (remainder filled in from reference TRBV5-1 and TRBJ2-3): KAGVTQTPRYLIKTRGQQVTLSCSPISGHRSVSWYQQTPGQGLQFLFEYFSETQRNKGNFPGRFSGRQFSNSRSEMNVSTLELGDSALYLCASSHGLASDTQYFGPGTRLTVL.

Ten or more counts support this clonotype. J is TRBJ2-1 and V is TRBV7-3; 8 positions agree with TRBD1. Germline V gives CDR1 SGHTA, CDR2 FQGTGA. The CDR3 loop spans 15 amino acids. Unmatched junction bases numbered 9, after V lost 3 bases and J lost 8 bases. This CDR3 is CASSFLGQGGDEQFF. The CDR3 bases are TGTGCCAGCAGCTTTCTCGGACAGGGAGGCGATGAGCAGTTCTTC. Full variable domain (remainder filled in from reference TRBV7-3 and TRBJ2-1): GAGVSQTPSNKVTEKGKYVELRCDPISGHTALYWYRQSLGQGPEFLIYFQGTGAADDSGLPNDRFFAVRPEGSVSTLKIQRTERGDSAVYLCASSFLGQGGDEQFFGPGTRLTVL.